Presented here are 2 T cell receptor beta chains from one specimen sequenced in a study of identical twins. TCRdb reanalysed the 5' RACE reads using MiXCR and keeps one entry per CDR3 protein. The table includes about 530,000 distinct CDR3 sequences, about a fifth detected once. This same sample was also taken into another study, of yellow fever vaccine responses in identical twins.

The sequenced sample consisted of CD4+ T cells sorted from blood. Receptor source: a woman aged 18-30 years in good health.

The chain couples TRBV12-3 or TRBV12-4 to TRBJ2-3; D is perhaps TRBD1 (6 bases). The CDR3 totals 15 residues. V lost 4 bases, J lost 0 bases, and 11 bases lay in between. CDR3 bases: TGTGCCAGCAGTTCGCCGGGACATAGCACAGATACGCAGTATTTT. Protein: CASSSPGHSTDTQYF.

This clonotype has ten or more counts. The gene calls are TRBV7-9 and TRBJ2-7; 8 bases fit TRBD1. From germline, CDR1 is SEHNR and CDR2 FQNEAQ (reference sequence). CDR3 size: 15 residues. Germline trimming cut 2 bases from V and 0 bases from J; bases unmatched to any gene: 3. The CDR3 is CASSLLGQGSYEQYF. The CDR3 nucleotides are TGTGCCAGCAGCTTACTCGGACAGGGCTCCTACGAGCAGTACTTC.